This entry lists 7 T cell receptor beta chains sequenced from one sample in a study of blood T cell repertoires in COVID-19. Some clones are missing from TCRdb's copy, which holds only in-frame ones; the method was immunoSEQ multiplex PCR. The sample has some 200,000 clones, roughly 85% seen once. Sequenced material: peripheral blood. The receptors come from a woman in her seventies with acute or convalescent COVID-19.

This clone was seen more than once but under ten times. The J gene is TRBJ2-2, the V gene TRBV3-1 (or the pseudogene TRBV3-2), with D possibly TRBD2 on 5 matching bases. From germline, CDR1 is LGHDT and CDR2 YNNKEL (reference sequence). V lost 4 bases and J lost 4, with 16 bases in between. This CDR3 spans 16 amino acids. CDR3 bases: TGTGCCAGCAGCCCTGTTCTGGGGAGTGGCACCGGGGAGCTGTTTTTT. Translation gives CASSPVLGSGTGELFF.

J is TRBJ1-2 and V is TRBV6-1, with 9 bases that match TRBD1. The junction had 1 base not matched to a gene; V was cut back by 2 bases and J by 3 bases. Germline V gene sequence: CDR1 MNHNS, CDR2 SASEGT. CDR3 size: 14 residues. CDR3 sequence: CASSERTGDYGYTF. In DNA form, the CDR3 reads TGTGCCAGCAGTGAAAGGACAGGGGACTATGGCTACACCTTC.

The genes are TRBV6-5 and TRBJ1-1, with D hard to call. Germline V gene lookup returns CDR1 MNHEY and CDR2 SVGAGI. Trimming shortened V by 8 bases and J by 0 bases, and 10 bases separated the two germline ends. CDR3 size: 13 residues. The CDR3 DNA is TGTGCCAGCGAAACAGCTATGAACACTGAAGCTTTCTTT. Its protein product is CASETAMNTEAFF.

V is TRBV5-4 and J is TRBJ2-5; the match to TRBD1 covers 7 bases. The CDR3 covers 16 residues. CDR1 and CDR2 (germline): SGHNT, YYREEE (reference sequence). V was pared by 3 bases and J by 5 bases, with 13 bases of the junction left unmatched. The CDR3, as DNA: TGTGCCAGCAGCTCCGGGGCAGGGACAGTAAGGGAGACCCAGTACTTC. Amino acids: CASSSGAGTVRETQYF.

This clone was detected only once. The V and J genes are TRBV30 and TRBJ2-3; D gene uncertain. Germline CDR1 and CDR2: GTSNPN and SVGIG (reference sequence). Trimming removed 2 bases from V and 1 base from J, with 13 bases in between. The length of the CDR3 is 15 residues. CDR3 sequence: CAWSKLPPGTDTQYF. Here the CDR3 DNA reads TGTGCCTGGAGTAAACTACCTCCCGGCACAGATACGCAGTATTTT. Looking up the rest from reference TRBV30 and TRBJ2-3 gives the full variable domain: SQTIHQWPATLVQPVGSPLSLECTVEGTSNPNLYWYRQAAGRGLQLLFYSVGIGQISSEVPQNLSASRPQDRQFILSSKKLLLSDSGFYLCAWSKLPPGTDTQYFGPGTRLTVL.

This clone was picked up a small number of times. The chain combines TRBV6-6 with TRBJ1-1, with TRBD1 as a possible D gene (5 bases). Trimming took off 2 bases at V and 4 bases at J, with 14 bases between the two ends. The germline CDR1 and CDR2 sequences are MNHNY and SVGAGI (reference sequence). This CDR3 contains 15 residues. Here the CDR3 DNA reads TGTGCCAGCAGTTACGATAGGAGGGGCGGCACTGAAGCTTTCTTT. Translated: CASSYDRRGGTEAFF.

V usage is TRBV19 and J usage is TRBJ1-4; TRBD1 might be the D (5 bases). The CDR3 has 15 amino acids. CDR1 and CDR2 from the germline V gene are LNHDA and SQIVND (reference sequence). The germline V and J ends were trimmed by 5 bases and 4 bases, with 14 bases remaining between them. The CDR3 DNA reads TGTGCCAGTAGTTCCACAGGAATAAGTAATGAAAAACTGTTTTTT. This gives the protein CASSSTGISNEKLFF.